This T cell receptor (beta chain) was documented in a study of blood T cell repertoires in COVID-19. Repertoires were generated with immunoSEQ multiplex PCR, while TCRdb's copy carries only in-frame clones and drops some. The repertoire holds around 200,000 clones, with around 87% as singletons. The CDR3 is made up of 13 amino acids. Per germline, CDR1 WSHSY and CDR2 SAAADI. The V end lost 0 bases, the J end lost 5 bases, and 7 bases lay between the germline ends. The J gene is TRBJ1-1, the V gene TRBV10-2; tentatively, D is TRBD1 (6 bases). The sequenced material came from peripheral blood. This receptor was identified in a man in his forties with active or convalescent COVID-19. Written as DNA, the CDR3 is TGCGCCAGCAGTGAGTCAGGGGGTACTGAAGCTTTCTTT. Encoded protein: CASSESGGTEAFF.